The source of this TCR beta chain is a study of Graves' ophthalmopathy and Graves' hyperthyroidism. CDR3 regions of TCR beta were amplified from RNA transcripts. Scientists carried out first-round RT-PCR using HTBI primers and then a second-round multiplex PCR. TCRdb reprocessed the multiplex PCR reads via MiXCR and lists one record per CDR3 protein. The sample records 170,000 or so distinct CDR3 sequences, approximately 40% being singletons. The length of the CDR3 is 12 residues. The ends were cut back, 1 base at V and 3 bases at J, with 7 bases in the middle. Germline V gene data show CDR1 as GTSNPN and CDR2 as SVGIG (reference sequence). This clonotype was seen many times.

Sequenced: peripheral blood. The rearrangement joins TRBV30 to TRBJ2-7; D unresolved. The TCR comes from a young man with Graves' ophthalmopathy. CDR3 loop: CAWSATSYEQYF. The CDR3 nucleotides read TGTGCCTGGAGTGCGACAAGCTACGAGCAGTACTTC.